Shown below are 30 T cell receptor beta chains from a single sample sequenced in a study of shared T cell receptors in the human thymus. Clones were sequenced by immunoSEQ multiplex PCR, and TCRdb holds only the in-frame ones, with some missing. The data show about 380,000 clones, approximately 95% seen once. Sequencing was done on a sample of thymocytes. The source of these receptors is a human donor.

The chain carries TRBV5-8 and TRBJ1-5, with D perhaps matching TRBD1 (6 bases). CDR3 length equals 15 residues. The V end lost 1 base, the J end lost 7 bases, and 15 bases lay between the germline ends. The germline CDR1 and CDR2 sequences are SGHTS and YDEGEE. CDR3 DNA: TGTGCCAGCAGCTTGTTCCAGGGTAGGGGGCAGCCCCAGCATTTT. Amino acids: CASSLFQGRGQPQHF.

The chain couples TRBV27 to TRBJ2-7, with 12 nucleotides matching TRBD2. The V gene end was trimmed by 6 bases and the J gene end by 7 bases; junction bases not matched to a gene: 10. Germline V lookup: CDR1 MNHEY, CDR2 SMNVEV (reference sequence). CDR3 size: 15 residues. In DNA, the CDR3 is TGTGCCAGCAGCTTCAGGACTAGCGGGAAATCTGAGCAGTACTTC. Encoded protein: CASSFRTSGKSEQYF.

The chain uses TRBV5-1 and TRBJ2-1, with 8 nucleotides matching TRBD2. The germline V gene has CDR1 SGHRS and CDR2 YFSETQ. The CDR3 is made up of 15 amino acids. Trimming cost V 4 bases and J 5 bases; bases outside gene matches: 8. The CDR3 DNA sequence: TGCGCCAGCAGCCAGCCGGGACTAGGGGACAATGAGCAGTTCTTC. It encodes CASSQPGLGDNEQFF.

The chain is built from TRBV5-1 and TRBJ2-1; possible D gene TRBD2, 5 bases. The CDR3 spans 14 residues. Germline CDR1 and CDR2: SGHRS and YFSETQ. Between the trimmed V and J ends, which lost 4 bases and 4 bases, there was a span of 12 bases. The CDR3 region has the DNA TGCGCCAGCAGCCCAACCGGGGATTACAATGAGCAGTTCTTC. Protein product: CASSPTGDYNEQFF.

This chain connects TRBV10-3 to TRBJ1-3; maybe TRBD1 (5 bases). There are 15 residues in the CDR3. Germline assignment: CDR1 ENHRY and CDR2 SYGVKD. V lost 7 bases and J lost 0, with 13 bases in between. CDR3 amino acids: CAITPGLSSGNTIYF. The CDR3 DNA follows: TGTGCCATCACCCCGGGACTCAGCTCTGGAAACACCATATATTTT.

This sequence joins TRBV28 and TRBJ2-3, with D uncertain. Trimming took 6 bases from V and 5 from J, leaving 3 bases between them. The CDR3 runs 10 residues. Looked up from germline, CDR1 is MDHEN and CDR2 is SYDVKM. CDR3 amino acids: CASRRDTQYF. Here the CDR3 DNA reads TGTGCCAGCAGGCGAGATACGCAGTATTTT.

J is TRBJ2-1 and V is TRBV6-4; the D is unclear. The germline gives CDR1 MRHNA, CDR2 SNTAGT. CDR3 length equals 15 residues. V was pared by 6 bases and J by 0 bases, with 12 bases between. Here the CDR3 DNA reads TGTGCCAGCAGCGAGACGCCTTCCTCCTACAATGAGCAGTTCTTC. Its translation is CASSETPSSYNEQFF.

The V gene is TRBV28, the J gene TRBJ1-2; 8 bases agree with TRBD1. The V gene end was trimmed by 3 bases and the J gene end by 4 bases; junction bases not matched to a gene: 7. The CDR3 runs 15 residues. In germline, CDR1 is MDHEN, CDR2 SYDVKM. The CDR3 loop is CASSFQGARLYGYTF. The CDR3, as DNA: TGTGCCAGCAGTTTTCAGGGGGCCCGTCTCTATGGCTACACCTTC.

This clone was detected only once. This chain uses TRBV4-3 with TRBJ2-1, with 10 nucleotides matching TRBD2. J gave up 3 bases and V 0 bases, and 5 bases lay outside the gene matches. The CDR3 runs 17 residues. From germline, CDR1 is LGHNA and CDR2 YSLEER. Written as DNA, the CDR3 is TGCGCCAGCAGCCAAGAAAGCGGGAGGGCCTACTACAATGAGCAGTTCTTC. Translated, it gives CASSQESGRAYYNEQFF.

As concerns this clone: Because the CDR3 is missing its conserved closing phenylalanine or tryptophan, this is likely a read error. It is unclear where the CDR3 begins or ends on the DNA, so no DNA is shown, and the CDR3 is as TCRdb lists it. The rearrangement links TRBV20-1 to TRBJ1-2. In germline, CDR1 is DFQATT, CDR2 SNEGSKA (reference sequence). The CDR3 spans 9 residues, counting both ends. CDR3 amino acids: CSARLPLSR.

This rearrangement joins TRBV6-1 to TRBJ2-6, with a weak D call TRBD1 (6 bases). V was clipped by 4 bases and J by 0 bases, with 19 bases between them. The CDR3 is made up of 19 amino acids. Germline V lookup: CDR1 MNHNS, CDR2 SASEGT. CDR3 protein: CASSGLRTAFLSGANVLTF. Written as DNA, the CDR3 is TGTGCCAGCAGTGGGTTGCGGACAGCCTTCCTCTCTGGGGCCAACGTCCTGACTTTC.

The CDR3 DNA reads as TGTGCCAGCAGCGTTGAGCGGGAGGGGCCCATTGAGCAGTTCTTC. It yields the protein CASSVEREGPIEQFF. The chain recombines TRBV9 with TRBJ2-1; 10 nucleotides agree with TRBD2. Germline V gene data show CDR1 as SGDLS and CDR2 as YYNGEE. The CDR3 spans 15 residues. V shed 2 bases, J shed 9 bases, and the junction held 8 bases outside the gene matches.

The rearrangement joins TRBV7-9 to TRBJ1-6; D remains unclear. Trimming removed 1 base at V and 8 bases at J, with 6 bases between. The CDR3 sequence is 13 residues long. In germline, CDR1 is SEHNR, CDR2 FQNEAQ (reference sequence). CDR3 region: CASSLEVDSPLHF. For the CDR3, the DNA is TGTGCCAGCAGCTTAGAGGTAGATTCACCCCTCCACTTT.

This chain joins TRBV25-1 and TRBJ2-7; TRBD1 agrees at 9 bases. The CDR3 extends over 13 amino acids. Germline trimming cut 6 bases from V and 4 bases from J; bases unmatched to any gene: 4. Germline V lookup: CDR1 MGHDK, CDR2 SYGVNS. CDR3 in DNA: TGTGCCAGCAGGGGACAGGGTAGTTACGAGCAGTACTTC. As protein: CASRGQGSYEQYF.

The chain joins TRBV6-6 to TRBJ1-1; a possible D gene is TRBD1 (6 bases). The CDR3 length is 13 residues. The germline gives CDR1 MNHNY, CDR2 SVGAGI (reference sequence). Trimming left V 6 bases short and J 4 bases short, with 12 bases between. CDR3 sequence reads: CASSTRGGTEAFF. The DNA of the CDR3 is TGTGCCAGCAGCACGAGAGGGGGCACTGAAGCTTTCTTT.

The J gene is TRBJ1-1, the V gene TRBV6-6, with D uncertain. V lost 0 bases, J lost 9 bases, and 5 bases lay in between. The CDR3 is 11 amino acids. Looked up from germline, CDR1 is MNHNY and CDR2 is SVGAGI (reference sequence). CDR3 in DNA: TGTGCCAGCAGTTACTCGGGTCAAGCTTTCTTT. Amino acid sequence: CASSYSGQAFF.

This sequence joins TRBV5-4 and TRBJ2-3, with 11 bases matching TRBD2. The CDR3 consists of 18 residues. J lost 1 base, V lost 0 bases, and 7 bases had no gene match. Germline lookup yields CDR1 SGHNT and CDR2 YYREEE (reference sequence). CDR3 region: CASSLDSGRARGTDTQYF. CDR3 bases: TGTGCCAGCAGCTTGGATAGCGGGAGGGCGAGGGGCACAGATACGCAGTATTTT.

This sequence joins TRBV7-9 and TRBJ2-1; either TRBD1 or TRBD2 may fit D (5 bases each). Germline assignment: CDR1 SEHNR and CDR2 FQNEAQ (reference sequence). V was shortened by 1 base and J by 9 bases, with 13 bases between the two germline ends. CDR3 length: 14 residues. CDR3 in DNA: TGTGCCAGCAGCTTAGGGGGACGGCGCACTGAGCAGTTCTTC. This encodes CASSLGGRRTEQFF. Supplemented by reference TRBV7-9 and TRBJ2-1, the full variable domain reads DTGVSQNPRHKITKRGQNVTFRCDPISEHNRLYWYRQTLGQGPEFLTYFQNEAQLEKSRLLSDRFSAERPKGSFSTLEIQRTEQGDSAMYLCASSLGGRRTEQFFGPGTRLTVL.

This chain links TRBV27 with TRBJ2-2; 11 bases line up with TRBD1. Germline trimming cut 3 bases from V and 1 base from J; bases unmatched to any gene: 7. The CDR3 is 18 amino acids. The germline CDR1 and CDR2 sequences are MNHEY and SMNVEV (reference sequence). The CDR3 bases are TGTGCCAGCAGTTTTCGCGGGGACAGGGGGTTGAACACCGGGGAGCTGTTTTTT. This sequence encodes CASSFRGDRGLNTGELFF.

Here the CDR3 reads CASSLDLYNEQFF. CDR3 nucleotides: TGTGCCAGCAGCTTGGACCTTTACAATGAGCAGTTCTTC. This chain joins TRBV5-4 and TRBJ2-1; D not resolved. The CDR3 is made up of 13 amino acids. Trimming removed 0 bases from V and 4 bases from J, with 5 bases in between. Per germline, CDR1 SGHNT and CDR2 YYREEE (reference sequence).

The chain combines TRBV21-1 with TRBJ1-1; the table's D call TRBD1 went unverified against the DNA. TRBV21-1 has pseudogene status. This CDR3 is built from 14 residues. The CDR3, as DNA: TGTGCCAGCGTTGTCCCAAGGGGGAGCGCTGAAGCTTTCTTT. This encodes CASVVPRGSAEAFF.

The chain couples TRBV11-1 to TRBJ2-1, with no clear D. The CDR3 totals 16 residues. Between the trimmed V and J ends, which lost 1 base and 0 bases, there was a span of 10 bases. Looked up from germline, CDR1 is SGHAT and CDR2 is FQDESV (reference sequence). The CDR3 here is CASSLDLEDSYNEQFF. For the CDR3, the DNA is TGTGCCAGCAGCTTAGATTTAGAGGACTCCTACAATGAGCAGTTCTTC.

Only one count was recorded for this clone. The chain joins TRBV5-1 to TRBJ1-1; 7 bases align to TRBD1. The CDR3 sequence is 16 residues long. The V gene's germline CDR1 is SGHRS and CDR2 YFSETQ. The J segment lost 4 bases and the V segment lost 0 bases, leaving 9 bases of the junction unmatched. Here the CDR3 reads CASSLGTGHSFTEAFF. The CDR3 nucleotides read TGCGCCAGCAGCTTGGGGACAGGCCACTCTTTCACTGAAGCTTTCTTT.

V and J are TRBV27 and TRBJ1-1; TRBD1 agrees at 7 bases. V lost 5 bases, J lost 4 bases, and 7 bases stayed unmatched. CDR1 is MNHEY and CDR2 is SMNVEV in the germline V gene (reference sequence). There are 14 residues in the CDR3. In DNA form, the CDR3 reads TGTGCCAGCAGTACGGACAGGACTGGCACTGAAGCTTTCTTT. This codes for CASSTDRTGTEAFF.

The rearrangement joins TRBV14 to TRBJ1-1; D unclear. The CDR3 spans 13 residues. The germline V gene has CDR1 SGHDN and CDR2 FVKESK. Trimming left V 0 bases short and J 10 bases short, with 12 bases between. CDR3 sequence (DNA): TGTGCCAGCAGCCAAGAGCCCAGGTCCCGAGCTTTCTTT. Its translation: CASSQEPRSRAFF.

CDR3 in amino acids: CASSRKTRGTQYF. The CDR3 region has the DNA TGTGCCAGCAGCCGCAAGACTAGGGGTACGCAGTATTTT. The chain recombines TRBV14 with TRBJ2-3; TRBD2 is a possible D gene (6 bases). The CDR3 runs to 13 residues. V lost 4 bases and J 8 bases, leaving 13 bases between the germline ends. Germline V gives CDR1 SGHDN, CDR2 FVKESK.

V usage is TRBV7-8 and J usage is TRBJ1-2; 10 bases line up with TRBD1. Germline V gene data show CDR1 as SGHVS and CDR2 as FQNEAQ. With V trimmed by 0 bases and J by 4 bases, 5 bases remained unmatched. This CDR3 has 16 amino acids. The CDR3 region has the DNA TGTGCCAGCAGCTTAGCCGACAGGGGGCTGATCTATGGCTACACCTTC. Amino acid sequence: CASSLADRGLIYGYTF.

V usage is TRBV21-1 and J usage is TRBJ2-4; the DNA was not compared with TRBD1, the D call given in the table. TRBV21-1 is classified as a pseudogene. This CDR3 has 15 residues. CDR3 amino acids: CASSKETGSKNIQYF. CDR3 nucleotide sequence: TGTGCCAGCAGCAAAGAAACAGGGTCCAAAAACATTCAGTACTTC.

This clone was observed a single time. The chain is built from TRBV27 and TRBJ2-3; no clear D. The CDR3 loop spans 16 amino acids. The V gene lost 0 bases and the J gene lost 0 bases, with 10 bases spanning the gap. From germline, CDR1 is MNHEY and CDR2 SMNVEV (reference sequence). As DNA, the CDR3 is TGTGCCAGCAGTTTATCTCGCCCCCCCAGCACAGATACGCAGTATTTT. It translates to CASSLSRPPSTDTQYF.

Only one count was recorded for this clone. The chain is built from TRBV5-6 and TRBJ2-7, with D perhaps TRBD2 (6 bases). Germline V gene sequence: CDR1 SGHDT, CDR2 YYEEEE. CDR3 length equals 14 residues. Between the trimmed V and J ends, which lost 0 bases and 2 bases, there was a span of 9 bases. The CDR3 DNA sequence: TGTGCCAGCAGCTTGGGGGGACTCCCCTACGAGCAGTACTTC. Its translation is CASSLGGLPYEQYF.